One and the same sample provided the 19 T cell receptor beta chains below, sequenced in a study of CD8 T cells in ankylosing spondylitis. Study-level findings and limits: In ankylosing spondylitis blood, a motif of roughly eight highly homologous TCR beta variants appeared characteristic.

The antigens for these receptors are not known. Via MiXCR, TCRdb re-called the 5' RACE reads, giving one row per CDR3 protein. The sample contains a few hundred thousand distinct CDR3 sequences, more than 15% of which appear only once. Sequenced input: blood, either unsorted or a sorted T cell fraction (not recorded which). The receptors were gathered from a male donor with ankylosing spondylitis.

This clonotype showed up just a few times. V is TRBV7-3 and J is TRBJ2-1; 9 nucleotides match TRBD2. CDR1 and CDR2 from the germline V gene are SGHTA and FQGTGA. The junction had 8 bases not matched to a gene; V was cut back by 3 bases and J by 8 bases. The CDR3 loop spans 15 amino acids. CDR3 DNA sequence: TGTGCCAGCAGCTTCTCCGGGACTAGCTCCCATGAGCAGTTCTTC. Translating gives CASSFSGTSSHEQFF.

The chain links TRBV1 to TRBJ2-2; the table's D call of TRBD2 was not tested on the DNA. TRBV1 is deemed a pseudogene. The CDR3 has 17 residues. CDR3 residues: CASSQVTGGGNTGELFF. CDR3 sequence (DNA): TGTGCCAGCAGTCAAGTAACGGGAGGAGGGAACACCGGGGAGCTGTTTTTT.

In DNA, the CDR3 is TGTGCCAGCAGTTACTGGAGTGGGCAAGAGACCCAGTACTTC. It yields the protein CASSYWSGQETQYF. The rearrangement links TRBV6-2 or TRBV6-3 to TRBJ2-5; D not resolved. Trimming stripped 1 base from V and 2 bases from J, with 8 bases between. Germline V gene data show CDR1 as MNHEY and CDR2 as SVGEGT. The CDR3 extends over 14 amino acids.

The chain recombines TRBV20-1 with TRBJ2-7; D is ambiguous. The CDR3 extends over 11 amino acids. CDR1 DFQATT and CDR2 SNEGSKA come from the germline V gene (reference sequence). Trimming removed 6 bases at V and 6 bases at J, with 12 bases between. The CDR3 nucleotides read TGCAGTGCCCGCAGGAACGCCGAGCAGTACTTC. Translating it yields CSARRNAEQYF.

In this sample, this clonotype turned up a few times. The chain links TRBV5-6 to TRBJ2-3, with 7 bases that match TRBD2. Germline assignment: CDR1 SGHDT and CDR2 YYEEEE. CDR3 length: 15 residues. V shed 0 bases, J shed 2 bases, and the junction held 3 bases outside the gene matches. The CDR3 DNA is TGTGCCAGCAGCTTGGGGGACTACTACACAGATACGCAGTATTTT. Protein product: CASSLGDYYTDTQYF. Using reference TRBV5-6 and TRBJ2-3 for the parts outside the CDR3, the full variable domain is DAGVTQSPTHLIKTRGQQVTLRCSPKSGHDTVSWYQQALGQGPQFIFQYYEEEERQRGNFPDRFSGHQFPNYSSELNVNALLLGDSALYLCASSLGDYYTDTQYFGPGTRLTVL.

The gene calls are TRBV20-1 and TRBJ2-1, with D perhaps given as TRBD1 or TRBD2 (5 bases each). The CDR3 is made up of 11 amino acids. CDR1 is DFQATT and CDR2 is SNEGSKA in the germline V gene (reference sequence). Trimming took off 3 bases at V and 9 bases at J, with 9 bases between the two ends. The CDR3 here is CSASGTSEQFF. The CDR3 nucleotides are TGCAGTGCTAGCGGGACCAGTGAGCAGTTCTTC.

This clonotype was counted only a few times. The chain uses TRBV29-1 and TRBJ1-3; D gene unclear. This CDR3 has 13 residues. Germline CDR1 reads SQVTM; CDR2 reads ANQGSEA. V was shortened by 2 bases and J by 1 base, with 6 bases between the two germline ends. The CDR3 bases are TGCAGCGTTGAACCGGGGTCTGGAAACACCATATATTTT. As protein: CSVEPGSGNTIYF.

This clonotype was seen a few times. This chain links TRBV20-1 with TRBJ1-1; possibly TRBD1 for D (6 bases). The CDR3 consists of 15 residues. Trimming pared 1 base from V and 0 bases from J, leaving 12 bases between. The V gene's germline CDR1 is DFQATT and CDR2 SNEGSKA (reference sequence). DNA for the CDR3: TGCAGTGCTAGAGGTCAGGGGCGTATGAACACTGAAGCTTTCTTT. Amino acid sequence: CSARGQGRMNTEAFF.

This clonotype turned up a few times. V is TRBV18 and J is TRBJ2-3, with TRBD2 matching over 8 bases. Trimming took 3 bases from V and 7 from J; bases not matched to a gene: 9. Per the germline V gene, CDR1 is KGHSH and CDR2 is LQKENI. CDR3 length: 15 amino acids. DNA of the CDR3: TGTGCCAGCTCACCCTCTAGCGGGCCCGAGAATACGCAGTATTTT. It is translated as CASSPSSGPENTQYF.

The chain's CDR3 is CASSLTPRGETQYF. CDR3 sequence (DNA): TGTGCCAGCAGTTTAACCCCTAGGGGGGAGACCCAGTACTTC. V gene TRBV12-3 or TRBV12-4 combines with J gene TRBJ2-5, with a possible D match to TRBD1 (6 bases). With 2 bases removed from V and 5 bases from J, the gap between germline ends came to 12 bases. The CDR3 consists of 14 residues.

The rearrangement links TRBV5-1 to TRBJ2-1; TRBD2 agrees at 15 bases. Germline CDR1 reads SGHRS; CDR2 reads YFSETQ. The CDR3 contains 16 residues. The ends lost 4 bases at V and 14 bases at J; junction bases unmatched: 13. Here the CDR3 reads CASSPRGLAGGRGEFF. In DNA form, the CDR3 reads TGCGCCAGCAGCCCTAGGGGACTAGCGGGGGGCCGAGGTGAGTTCTTC.

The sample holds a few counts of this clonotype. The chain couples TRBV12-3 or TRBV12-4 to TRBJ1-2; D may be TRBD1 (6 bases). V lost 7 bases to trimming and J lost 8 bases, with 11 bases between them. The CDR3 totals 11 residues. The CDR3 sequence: CASIQGQGYTF. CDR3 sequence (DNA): TGTGCCAGCATCCAGGGGCAGGGCTACACCTTC.

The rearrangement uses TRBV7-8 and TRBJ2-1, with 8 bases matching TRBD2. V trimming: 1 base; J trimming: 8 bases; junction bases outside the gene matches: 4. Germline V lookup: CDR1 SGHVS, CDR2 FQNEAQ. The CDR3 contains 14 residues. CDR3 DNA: TGTGCCAGCAGCTTAGAACTAGCGGTGGATGAGCAGTTCTTC. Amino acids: CASSLELAVDEQFF. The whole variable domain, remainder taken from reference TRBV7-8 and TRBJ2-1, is GAGVSQSPRYKVAKRGQDVALRCDPISGHVSLFWYQQALGQGPEFLTYFQNEAQLDKSGLPSDRFFAERPEGSVSTLKIQRTQQEDSAVYLCASSLELAVDEQFFGPGTRLTVL.

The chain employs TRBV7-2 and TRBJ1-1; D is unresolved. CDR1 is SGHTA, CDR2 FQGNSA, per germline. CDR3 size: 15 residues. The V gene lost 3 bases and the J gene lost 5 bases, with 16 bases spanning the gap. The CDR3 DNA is TGTGCCAGCAGCTTTTTAGGACCGCTGGGGACTGAAGCTTTCTTT. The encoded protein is CASSFLGPLGTEAFF.

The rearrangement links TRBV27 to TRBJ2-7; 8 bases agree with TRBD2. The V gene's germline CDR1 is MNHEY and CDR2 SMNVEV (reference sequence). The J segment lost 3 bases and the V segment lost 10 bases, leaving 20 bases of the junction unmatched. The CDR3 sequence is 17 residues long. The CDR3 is CAKGKTSEPSGYYEQYF. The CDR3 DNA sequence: TGTGCCAAGGGCAAAACCTCGGAGCCTAGCGGGTACTACGAGCAGTACTTC.

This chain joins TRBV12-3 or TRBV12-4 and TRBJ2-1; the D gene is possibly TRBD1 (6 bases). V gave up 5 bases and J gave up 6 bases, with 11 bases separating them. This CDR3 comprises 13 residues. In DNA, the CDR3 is TGTGCCAGCAGTCGGACAGACGTCAATGAGCAGTTCTTC. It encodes CASSRTDVNEQFF.

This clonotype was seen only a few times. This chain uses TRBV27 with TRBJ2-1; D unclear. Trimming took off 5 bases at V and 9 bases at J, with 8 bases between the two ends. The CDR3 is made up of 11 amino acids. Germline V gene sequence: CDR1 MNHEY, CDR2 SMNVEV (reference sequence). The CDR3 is CASSAGGEQFF. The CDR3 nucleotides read TGTGCCAGCAGTGCCGGCGGTGAGCAGTTCTTC.

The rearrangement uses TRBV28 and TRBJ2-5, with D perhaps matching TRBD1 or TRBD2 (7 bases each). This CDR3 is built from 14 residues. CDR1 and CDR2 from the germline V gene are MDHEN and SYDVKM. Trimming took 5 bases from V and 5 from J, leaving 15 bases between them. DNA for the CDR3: TGTGCCAGCAGTACCCAGGGGGGGACGGAGACCCAGTACTTC. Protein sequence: CASSTQGGTETQYF.

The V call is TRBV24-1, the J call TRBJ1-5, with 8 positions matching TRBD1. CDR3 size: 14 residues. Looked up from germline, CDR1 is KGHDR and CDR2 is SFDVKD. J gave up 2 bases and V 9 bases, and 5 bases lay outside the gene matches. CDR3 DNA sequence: TGTGCCACCCAAGAGGGACAGGGCAATCAGCCCCAGCATTTT. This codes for CATQEGQGNQPQHF.